Shown below are 26 T cell receptor beta chains from a single sample sequenced in a study of shared clonotypes between healthy human individuals. Repertoires were generated with immunoSEQ multiplex PCR, while TCRdb's copy carries only in-frame clones and drops some. The sample consists of 2 million to 2.5 million clones, around 95% of them appearing once. Material for sequencing was naive CD4+ T cells sorted from blood. This sample's subset: CD45RA+ positively selected. The source of these receptors is a man aged 18 to 30 in good health.

This clone has a single count. Other DNA sequences within the sample encode an identical CDR3. V is TRBV5-1 and J is TRBJ2-7; 9 nucleotides align to TRBD1. Looked up from germline, CDR1 is SGHRS and CDR2 is YFSETQ. J was trimmed by 6 bases and V by 0 bases; bases with no gene match: 4. The CDR3 length is 14 residues. The CDR3 here is CASSLGGTGSEQYF. The CDR3 DNA sequence: TGCGCCAGCAGCTTGGGGGGGACAGGGTCCGAGCAGTACTTC.

The gene calls are TRBV6-5 and TRBJ2-3, with 13 positions matching TRBD2. With 8 bases clipped from V and 3 bases from J, the junction kept 5 bases outside the gene matches. The CDR3 contains 15 residues. Per the germline V gene, CDR1 is MNHEY and CDR2 is SVGAGI. For the CDR3, the DNA is TGTGCCAGCGGAAGGACTAGCGGGAGTACAGATACGCAGTATTTT. Its protein is CASGRTSGSTDTQYF.

V usage is TRBV6-5 and J usage is TRBJ1-3; D gene unclear. Trimming stripped 0 bases from V and 4 bases from J, with 10 bases between. The length of the CDR3 is 15 residues. Germline CDR1 MNHEY, CDR2 SVGAGI. CDR3 residues: CASSYSSRTGNTIYF. The CDR3 nucleotides are TGTGCCAGCAGTTACTCTTCGAGGACGGGAAACACCATATATTTT.

This chain connects TRBV10-3 to TRBJ2-5; D is unresolved. Trimming shortened V by 2 bases and J by 4 bases, and 8 bases separated the two germline ends. Germline values: CDR1 ENHRY, CDR2 SYGVKD. The CDR3 is 13 residues long. This chain's CDR3 is CAISENSPETQYF. The CDR3 nucleotides read TGTGCCATCAGTGAGAACAGCCCAGAGACCCAGTACTTC.

The chain recombines TRBV2 with TRBJ1-4, with D possibly matching TRBD1 (5 bases). The germline gives CDR1 SNHLY, CDR2 FYNNEI. CDR3 length: 16 residues. The V and J ends lost 3 bases and 7 bases respectively, with 18 bases between them. This CDR3 reads CASSDPGGGVSEKLFF. The DNA for the CDR3 is TGTGCCAGCAGTGATCCTGGGGGGGGAGTAAGTGAAAAACTGTTTTTT.

This chain links TRBV10-1 with TRBJ1-2; D may be TRBD1 (5 bases). Germline CDR1 is WNHNN and CDR2 is SYGVQD (reference sequence). The V end lost 0 bases, the J end lost 8 bases, and 10 bases lay between the germline ends. The CDR3 is 13 amino acids. The CDR3 DNA reads as TGCGCCAGCAGTGAGTCGTCCAGGGAAGGCTACACCTTC. It is translated as CASSESSREGYTF.

J is TRBJ2-7 and V is TRBV28; D uncertain. V was shortened by 5 bases and J by 3 bases, with 17 bases between the two germline ends. Germline V gives CDR1 MDHEN, CDR2 SYDVKM. The CDR3 sequence is 15 residues long. The CDR3 spells CASSPASHSGYEQYF. CDR3 nucleotide sequence: TGTGCCAGCAGTCCCGCTTCGCACAGTGGCTACGAGCAGTACTTC.

The chain uses TRBV10-3 and TRBJ1-5, with D possibly being TRBD1 (6 bases). From germline, CDR1 is ENHRY and CDR2 SYGVKD. The CDR3 contains 19 residues. Trimming removed 4 bases at V and 3 bases at J, with 25 bases between. CDR3 region: CAISASGDTESYANQPQHF. The CDR3 region has the DNA TGTGCCATCAGTGCTTCTGGGGACACTGAATCTTATGCCAATCAGCCCCAGCATTTT.

Note on this clone: Other DNA sequences of this sample code for an identical CDR3. V is TRBV28 and J is TRBJ2-5; unclear D gene. Germline assignment: CDR1 MDHEN and CDR2 SYDVKM. Trimming took 6 bases from V and 4 from J, leaving 3 bases between them. This CDR3 region has 10 residues. CDR3 region: CASRRETQYF. As DNA, the CDR3 is TGTGCCAGCAGAAGAGAGACCCAGTACTTC.

The rearrangement uses TRBV6-5 and TRBJ2-2, with D perhaps matching TRBD1 (7 bases). Trimming stripped 10 bases from V and 4 bases from J, with 13 bases between. This CDR3 is 13 amino acids long. The germline gives CDR1 MNHEY, CDR2 SVGAGI. The CDR3 loop reads CATRQGGTGELFF. Here the CDR3 DNA reads TGTGCCACCCGACAGGGAGGCACCGGGGAGCTGTTTTTT.

The V call is TRBV4-3, the J call TRBJ2-5; 10 positions match TRBD1. The J call could be wrong; TRBJ2-7 is a better fit for the DNA end. Germline V gene data show CDR1 as LGHNA and CDR2 as YSLEER. CDR3 length: 15 amino acids. CDR3 loop: CASSHGTGEGYEQYF. Written as DNA, the CDR3 is TGCGCCAGCAGCCACGGGACAGGGGAAGGCTACGAGCAGTACTTC.

The rearrangement links TRBV28 to TRBJ2-1; 8 bases fit TRBD2. CDR3 size: 14 residues. V shed 6 bases and J 7 bases; nucleotides not matched to a gene: 8. In germline, CDR1 is MDHEN, CDR2 SYDVKM. The CDR3 loop is CASSSGTSENEQFF. In DNA form, the CDR3 reads TGTGCCAGCAGCTCCGGGACTAGTGAGAATGAGCAGTTCTTC.

This chain links TRBV7-2 with TRBJ2-7, with 7 bases aligning to TRBD1. This CDR3 contains 15 residues. V shed 5 bases, J shed 3 bases, and the junction held 10 bases outside the gene matches. In germline, CDR1 is SGHTA, CDR2 FQGNSA. CDR3 DNA: TGTGCCAGCAGCACCGACAGGGCCAGTTACTACGAGCAGTACTTC. Translated, it gives CASSTDRASYYEQYF.

This clone appeared a single time. The gene calls are TRBV19 and TRBJ1-2; D is ambiguous. Germline V gene data show CDR1 as LNHDA and CDR2 as SQIVND (reference sequence). This CDR3 spans 15 amino acids. V lost 4 bases and J lost 6, with 18 bases in between. Here the CDR3 DNA reads TGTGCCAGTAGTAGGCCGTCGCGTGAGGGCCATGGCTACACCTTC. Protein sequence: CASSRPSREGHGYTF.

The rearrangement links TRBV18 to TRBJ2-3; D is uncertain. Germline V gene data show CDR1 as KGHSH and CDR2 as LQKENI. V was pared by 6 bases and J by 4 bases, with 14 bases between. The CDR3 is 14 residues long. The CDR3 DNA reads as TGTGCCAGCTCCCCCGGTGGGAATTCAGATACGCAGTATTTT. Protein sequence: CASSPGGNSDTQYF.

The genes are TRBV5-1 and TRBJ1-4; 7 bases match TRBD1. Germline V gene data show CDR1 as SGHRS and CDR2 as YFSETQ. The V segment lost 1 base and the J segment 5 bases; nucleotides outside the gene matches: 14. The CDR3 is 18 residues long. The CDR3 bases are TGCGCCAGCAGCTTGATTGGGTCAGGGGGTCCGGGGAATGAAAAACTGTTTTTT. It translates to CASSLIGSGGPGNEKLFF.

This clone is a singleton in its sample. A junction boundary mismatches the germline segment, possibly from a read error. The rearrangement joins TRBV5-5 to TRBJ1-2, with 7 bases that match TRBD1. The CDR3 runs to 14 residues. CDR1 and CDR2 from the germline V gene are SGHKS and YYEKEE (reference sequence). In nucleotides, the CDR3 is TGTGCCAGCAGCTTCTCCCACCTACAAGGGGGCATATCCTTC. Encoded protein: CASSFSHLQGGISF.

This clone occurred a few times. This chain links TRBV5-1 with TRBJ1-6; TRBD1 matches 9 bases. CDR1 and CDR2 from the germline V gene are SGHRS and YFSETQ. V dropped 7 bases and J dropped 8; count of bases not matched to a gene: 4. CDR3 size: 13 residues. The CDR3 loop is CASARTGDSPLHF. The CDR3 bases are TGCGCCAGCGCCAGGACAGGGGATTCACCCCTCCACTTT. Combining the CDR3 with reference TRBV5-1 and TRBJ1-6 gives the whole variable domain KAGVTQTPRYLIKTRGQQVTLSCSPISGHRSVSWYQQTPGQGLQFLFEYFSETQRNKGNFPGRFSGRQFSNSRSEMNVSTLELGDSALYLCASARTGDSPLHFGNGTRLTVT.

Concerning this clone itself: The same CDR3 is also encoded by other DNA sequences in this sample. The CDR3 DNA is TGTGCCAGCAGCTTGGGACAGCAAGAGACCCAGTACTTC. It translates to CASSLGQQETQYF. This chain connects TRBV5-6 to TRBJ2-5; perhaps TRBD1 as D (5 bases). V was shortened by 0 bases and J by 2 bases, with 5 bases between the two germline ends. The CDR3 is 13 residues long. The V gene's germline CDR1 is SGHDT and CDR2 YYEEEE. Together with reference TRBV5-6 and TRBJ2-5, the CDR3 gives the full variable domain: DAGVTQSPTHLIKTRGQQVTLRCSPKSGHDTVSWYQQALGQGPQFIFQYYEEEERQRGNFPDRFSGHQFPNYSSELNVNALLLGDSALYLCASSLGQQETQYFGPGTRLLVL.

This chain uses TRBV10-2 with TRBJ1-3, with D possibly matching TRBD1 (5 bases). The CDR3 contains 13 residues. In germline, CDR1 is WSHSY, CDR2 SAAADI. Trimming took off 6 bases at V and 0 bases at J, with 6 bases between the two ends. This chain's CDR3 is CASRTDSGNTIYF. In DNA, the CDR3 is TGCGCCAGCAGGACAGACTCTGGAAACACCATATATTTT.

The chain carries TRBV9 and TRBJ2-7, with D perhaps TRBD1 (6 bases). V lost 0 bases and J 3 bases, leaving 10 bases between the germline ends. The CDR3 extends over 14 amino acids. The germline gives CDR1 SGDLS, CDR2 YYNGEE. The CDR3 region has the DNA TGTGCCAGCAGCGTAGCTCCAGGGGACTACGAGCAGTACTTC. The encoded protein is CASSVAPGDYEQYF.

The chain carries TRBV10-3 and TRBJ2-1, with TRBD2 matching over 8 bases. The trim removed 2 bases at V and 4 bases at J, leaving 1 base unmatched. The CDR3 spans 14 residues. Germline V CDR1 and CDR2: ENHRY, SYGVKD. The CDR3 here is CAISEGGGYNEQFF. The CDR3, as DNA: TGTGCCATCAGTGAGGGCGGGGGGTACAATGAGCAGTTCTTC.

The chain has TRBV28 and TRBJ2-7; weak D call: TRBD2 (6 bases). V was pared by 6 bases and J by 2 bases, with 20 bases between. CDR1 is MDHEN, CDR2 SYDVKM, per germline. The CDR3 totals 16 residues. The CDR3 is CASSPHLGTGPYEQYF. The CDR3 coding sequence is TGTGCCAGCAGCCCGCACCTCGGGACTGGTCCCTACGAGCAGTACTTC.

The chain carries TRBV5-4 and TRBJ1-1; 7 nucleotides line up with TRBD1. V gave up 3 bases and J gave up 1 base; unmatched junction bases: 12. This CDR3 comprises 17 residues. In germline, CDR1 is SGHNT, CDR2 YYREEE (reference sequence). DNA for the CDR3: TGTGCCAGCAGCTCAATTAGGCCGGGACAGTCGAACACTGAAGCTTTCTTT. Protein: CASSSIRPGQSNTEAFF.

The chain joins TRBV7-9 to TRBJ1-2; D not certain. Trimming left V 1 base short and J 2 bases short, with 11 bases between. This CDR3 spans 15 amino acids. CDR1 is SEHNR and CDR2 is FQNEAQ in the germline V gene (reference sequence). The CDR3 sequence: CASSLDASPNYGYTF. The CDR3 bases are TGTGCCAGCAGCTTAGATGCAAGTCCCAACTATGGCTACACCTTC.

V gene TRBV6-1 combines with J gene TRBJ1-2; D is unresolved. Trimming shortened V by 6 bases and J by 8 bases, and 19 bases separated the two germline ends. In germline, CDR1 is MNHNS, CDR2 SASEGT. The CDR3 has 14 amino acids. The CDR3: CASRYSGLPRGYTF. The CDR3 region has the DNA TGTGCCAGCAGATATTCAGGTTTACCTAGGGGCTACACCTTC.